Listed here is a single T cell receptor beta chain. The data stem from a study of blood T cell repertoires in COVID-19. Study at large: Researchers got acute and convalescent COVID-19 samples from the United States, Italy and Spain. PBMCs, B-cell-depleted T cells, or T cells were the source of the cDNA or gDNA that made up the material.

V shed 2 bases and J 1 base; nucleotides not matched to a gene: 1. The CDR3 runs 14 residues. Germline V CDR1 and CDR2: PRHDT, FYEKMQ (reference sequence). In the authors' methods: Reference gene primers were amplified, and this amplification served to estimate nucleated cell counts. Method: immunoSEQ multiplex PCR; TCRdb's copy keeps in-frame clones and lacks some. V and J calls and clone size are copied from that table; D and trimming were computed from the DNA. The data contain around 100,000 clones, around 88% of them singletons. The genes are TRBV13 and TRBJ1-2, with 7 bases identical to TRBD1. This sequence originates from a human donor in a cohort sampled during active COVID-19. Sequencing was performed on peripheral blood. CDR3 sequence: CASSLQGVNYGYTF. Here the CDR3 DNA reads TGTGCCAGCAGCTTACAGGGGGTTAACTATGGCTACACCTTC.